This entry concerns a single T cell receptor beta chain. This clone was counted once. Its recognized antigen is unknown. Nothing much larger sits one base from this clone, and base qualities are not available. The data were taken from a study of cytomegalovirus exposure and HLA in healthy donors (dated by TCRdb to between 2016 and 2019). Study-level background: According to an earlier analysis of 587 of the donors, about 170 million T cells yielded 117 million unique TCR beta sequences and 276 Gb of sequence data. An early release covering 500 to 750 HLA-typed donors comprised about 300 gigabases of sequencing data and about 90 million unique TCR sequences. Alongside the repertoire data, information on donor age, sex, ethnicity and CMV serostatus was compiled. Every discovery cohort repertoire had been produced on one sequencing platform. The study was designed to test whether signatures of past pathogen exposure could be identified by cataloging public T cell receptors. The T cell repertoires of 666 subjects were profiled by immunosequencing and related to cytomegalovirus serostatus. Of the 300 to 500 genotyped donors, 81% were placed in the genetic ancestry cluster associated with self-reported Caucasian donors. Rather than using new phenotypic data, the later analysis identified candidate immune exposures from TCR beta sequences and from how often those sequences occurred across donors. A handful of DR-DQ haplotypes were treated as single units for association and clustering because of strong linkage in the cohort. Class I and class II HLA loci were covered by the typing at four-digit resolution. Across some 400 genotyped donors of the cohort, an average of roughly 250,000 unique TCR beta nucleotide sequences per donor were sequenced, and around 20% of those sequences were non-productive. Genome-wide SNP genotypes for about three fifths of the roughly 670 donors were used in a later genetic analysis, which treated that subset as a discovery cohort. To predict cytomegalovirus infection status, the study brought together high-throughput TCR immunosequencing, statistical association of individual TCRs with disease status, and machine learning. Besides the first cohort of under 700 subjects, a separate validation cohort made up of 120 different subjects was used. An earlier analysis of a few hundred of the donors applied high-throughput TCR beta sequencing to assess whether each TCR beta V gene segment acted as functional or pseudogenic. In a later analysis, previously published TCR beta repertoires from roughly 710 donors were re-analyzed and high-resolution HLA genotyping was added so that TCR occurrence patterns could be studied. The number of donors typed differed by locus, with about 629-640 for A, B, C, DRB1 and DQB1, more than 500 for DQA1, nearly 610 for DPA1, and over 400 for DPB1. General study outcomes and caveats: A later analysis found that most CMV-associated TCR beta chains appeared HLA-restricted, with HLA associations seemingly driven largely by CMV exposure. At a false discovery rate of 0.05, a later analysis linked approximately 18,000 TCR beta sequences to specific HLA alleles. Because HLA typing was missing for some donors at each locus, association tests included only the typed subset. In a later analysis, TCR association rates were found to vary across HLA loci, with the most associated TCRs seen for DRB1 alleles and the fewest for HLA-C alleles. According to a later analysis, parvovirus B19, influenza, CMV and Epstein-Barr virus appeared linked to several top co-occurrence clusters. Presence/absence analyses assumed roughly uniform sequencing depth across donors, an assumption that may not hold. Compared with equally common non-associated chains, HLA-associated TCR beta chains in a later analysis were more clonally expanded and had lower generation probabilities. Correlated functional status among segregating V segments might reflect linkage disequilibrium, but an unknown experimental factor could not be ruled out. Immune exposure information for the cohort was limited to CMV serostatus. A few of the identified cytomegalovirus-associated TCR beta chains were confirmed in vitro to be specific for cytomegalovirus antigens. A group of highly shared sequence variants was considered likely to be a technical artifact of the sequencing pipeline. Only TCR beta chains were sequenced in this cohort, and the absence of alpha or paired-chain data limited detectable features. V-gene and J-gene trimming of TCR beta chains was associated with a missense DCLRE1C variant in a later genetic analysis, and the association was replicated in an independent cohort. In an earlier analysis of 587 of the donors, most TCR beta V segments appeared in productive rearrangements about 87% or about 30% of the time, broadly matching IMGT annotations. In a later genetic analysis, fewer N-insertions in productive TCRs were reported among donors in an Asian-associated ancestry cluster than the approximately 710-donor mean. The classifier was reported to diagnose cytomegalovirus status with high specificity and sensitivity in both the original and validation cohorts. Some IMGT-functional V segments, including TRBV6-2 and TRBV6-3, could not be distinguished by the 87-base-pair reads and were therefore excluded. A further reported finding was that TCR beta sequences accurately predicted the HLA-A and HLA-B alleles for most subjects in the first cohort. While some public TCRs were present in many individuals, most TCR sequences turned up only very rarely across donors. In the study, some 160 TCR beta chains were listed as associated with cytomegalovirus. Strong co-occurrence of HLA alleles, especially DR and DQ, made assigning TCR associations to individual alleles difficult. According to the authors, the approach could potentially be generalized to other disease states and immunological phenotypes. Because counts were too low, seventeen rarely observed V segments, including chromosome 9 orphons, were left out of the earlier analysis of a few hundred of the donors.

The cohort consisted of 666 healthy bone marrow donors. All cohort members were sampled while nominally healthy, although unrecorded immune exposures were likely present. The donor tested CMV seronegative, placing the donor among the 350 or so seronegative members of the cohort. A peripheral blood sample was collected from each donor, and TCR beta sequencing was performed on peripheral blood mononuclear cells. The Qiagen DNeasy Blood Extraction Kit was used to extract genomic DNA from the blood cell samples. The method was the immunoSEQ multiplex PCR assay. For the multiplex PCR, a mixture combining 60 forward primers for TCR Vbeta segments and 13 reverse primers for TCR Jbeta segments was used. A multiplex PCR assay on genomic DNA amplified the CDR3 region of rearranged TCR beta genes. On the Illumina HiSeq System, the amplified TCR beta libraries were sequenced as 87-base-pair reads. Regarding the original processing steps: A later analysis counted around 72 million unique TCR beta chains across the 666 repertoires, and 10 million to 12 million of these chains were shared by at least two donors. Raw reads were error-corrected and collapsed into unique sequences with a nearest-neighbor algorithm that merged closely related sequences to remove PCR and sequencing errors. CDR3 sequences were aligned to IMGT reference sequences to assign V, D and J gene segments. Each retained sequence needed at least a six-nucleotide match to both a V gene segment and a J gene segment. Rearrangements were classified as productive when the CDR3 lacked stop codons and remained in frame with V and J, and all other rearrangements were classified as non-productive. CDR3 was defined by IMGT convention, running from the second conserved V-encoded cysteine to the conserved J-encoded phenylalanine. The earlier analysis of some 540 of the donors excluded any sequence lacking an unambiguous match to a single V gene segment. In an earlier analysis of a few hundred of the donors, V segments were called functional above 56.7% productive rearrangements and were called segregating when the between-donor standard deviation exceeded 5%. A statistical classification framework was developed to diagnose cytomegalovirus status using the catalog of TCR beta chain sequences. A later analysis assigned V and J genes by comparing TCR nucleotide sequences with IMGT/GENE-DB human TR gene sequences. A later analysis assigned CDR3 sequences and most-parsimonious VDJ recombination scenarios with the TCRdist pipeline. In a later analysis, each TCR beta chain was defined by its CDR3 amino acid sequence together with its V-gene family, and reads lacking a unique V-gene family were excluded. To address suspected cross-contamination and a sequencing artifact, a later analysis removed 592 highly shared, low-generation-probability nucleotide sequences. For each public chain, a later analysis derived a clonal expansion index from normalized ranks of inferred template counts within each repertoire. In a later analysis, generation probabilities were computed with a VDJ recombination model fitted to out-of-frame rearrangements, and the resulting probabilities were checked against IGoR. Hypergeometric tests were used in a later analysis to score TCR-TCR, TCR-HLA and TCR-CMV co-occurrence, with a repertoire-size bias correction applied to the TCR pairs. False discovery rates were estimated in a later analysis by permuting HLA or CMV assignments 20 times. A later analysis grouped co-occurring TCRs with DBSCAN, adding TCRdist sequence similarity when clustering within HLA-allele-positive subsets. Co-occurrence clustering excluded repertoires with fewer than 30,000 or more than 120,000 public chains, plus five with anomalous nucleotide sharing. This is the immuneACCESS table as TCRdb keeps it, with only in-frame sequences that have V and J called. A part of the clones is gone; compared with another copy, unresolved V genes explain less than half, and the rest is unexplained. V and J calls and clone size are given by that table; D and trimming were obtained from the DNA. The sample records about 140,000 clones, 87% of which are singletons. 4% to 6.5% of the sample is in the top ten clones.

Measured from the cysteine to the phenylalanine, the CDR3 is 15 residues long. Here the CDR3 DNA is all that survives: 45 bases in frame from base 1. V ends up 5 bases short and J 4 bases short, with an unmatched junction base count of 6. The germline V gene encodes CDR1 SGHTA and CDR2 FQGNSA. Sequencing used PBMCs. The TCR was taken from a woman in her thirties in good health and CMV-seronegative. The rearranged chain carries TRBV7-2 and TRBJ1-3; 9 of the junction bases match TRBD1. This receptor has the CDR3 CASSPGTGIGNTIYF. The nucleotides read TGTGCCAGCAGCCCTGGGACAGGGATCGGAAACACCATATATTTT. Reference TRBV7-2 and TRBJ1-3 genes cover what lies past the CDR3, so the full variable domain is GAGVSQSPSNKVTEKGKDVELRCDPISGHTALYWYRQSLGQGLEFLIYFQGNSAPDKSGLPSDRFSAERTGGSVSTLTIQRTQQEDSAVYLCASSPGTGIGNTIYFGEGSWLTVV.